The clone carrying this T cell receptor (beta chain) appeared a single time. No antigen is known for it. The treatment: roughly 10-day PBMC culture with coronavirus spike peptide pools or control peptides (ViraFEST assay). The Oncomine TCR Beta short-read assay generated sequence data from the DNA of cultured CD4+ T cells. TCRdb processed the PCR reads anew with MiXCR; each CDR3 protein has one entry. The data show approximately 17,000 distinct CDR3 sequences, around 60% seen once. The sample is drawn from a study of vaccination and CD4 T cells after COVID-19. Study-level information: Two of the convalescents were Hispanic, and the group consisted of six males and four females.

This CDR3 comprises 13 residues. CDR1 is GTSNPN, CDR2 SVGIG, per germline (reference sequence). The V segment lost 2 bases and the J segment 0 bases; nucleotides outside the gene matches: 1. V and J are TRBV30 and TRBJ2-7; 7 nucleotides match TRBD1. The clonotype comes from a human donor who had recovered from COVID-19. Sequenced: CD4+ T cells from blood, cultured in vitro. Written as DNA, the CDR3 is TGTGCCTGGAGTCGGGACAGCTCCTACGAGCAGTACTTC. This sequence encodes CAWSRDSSYEQYF.